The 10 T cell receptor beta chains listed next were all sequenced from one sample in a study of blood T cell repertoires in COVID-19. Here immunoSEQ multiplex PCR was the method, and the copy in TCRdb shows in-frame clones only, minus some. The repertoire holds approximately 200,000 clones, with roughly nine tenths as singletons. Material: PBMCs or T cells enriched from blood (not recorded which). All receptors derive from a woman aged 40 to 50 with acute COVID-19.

The CDR3 region is CASSTNSGEADTQYF. As DNA, the CDR3 is TGCGCCAGCAGCACCAATAGCGGGGAGGCAGATACGCAGTATTTT. The V call is TRBV5-1, the J call TRBJ2-3; 8 bases align to TRBD2. V trimming: 4 bases; J trimming: 4 bases; junction bases outside the gene matches: 8. CDR3 length: 15 amino acids. CDR1 is SGHRS and CDR2 is YFSETQ in the germline V gene.

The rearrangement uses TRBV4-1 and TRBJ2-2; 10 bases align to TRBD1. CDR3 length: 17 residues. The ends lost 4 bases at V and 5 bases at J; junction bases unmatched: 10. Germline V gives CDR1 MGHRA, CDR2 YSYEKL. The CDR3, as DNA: TGCGCCAGCAGCCCTCTAGAGGGGACAGGGGATACCGGGGAGCTGTTTTTT. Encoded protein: CASSPLEGTGDTGELFF.

CDR3 loop: CASSEWGWGEATDTQYF. The CDR3 nucleotides read TGTGCCAGCAGTGAATGGGGTTGGGGGGAGGCCACAGATACGCAGTATTTT. The gene calls are TRBV2 and TRBJ2-3; a weak D match, TRBD2 (6 bases). Deletions cut 2 bases from V and 2 bases from J, with 17 bases between. This CDR3 contains 17 residues. The germline V gene has CDR1 SNHLY and CDR2 FYNNEI.

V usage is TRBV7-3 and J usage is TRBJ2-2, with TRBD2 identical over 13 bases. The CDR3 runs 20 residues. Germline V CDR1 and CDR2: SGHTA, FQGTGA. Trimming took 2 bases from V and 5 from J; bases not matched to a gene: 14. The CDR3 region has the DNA TGTGCCAGCAGCTTACCGGGACTAGCGGGACCCTGGGGAGGGACCGGGGAGCTGTTTTTT. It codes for CASSLPGLAGPWGGTGELFF.

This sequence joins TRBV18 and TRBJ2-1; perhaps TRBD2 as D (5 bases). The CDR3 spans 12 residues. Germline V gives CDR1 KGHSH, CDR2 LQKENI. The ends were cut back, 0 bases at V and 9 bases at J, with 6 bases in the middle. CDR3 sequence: CASSPPGSEQFF. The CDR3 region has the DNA TGTGCCAGCTCACCACCGGGGAGTGAGCAGTTCTTC. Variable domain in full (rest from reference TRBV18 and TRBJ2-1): NAGVMQNPRHLVRRRGQEARLRCSPMKGHSHVYWYRQLPEEGLKFMVYLQKENIIDESGMPKERFSAEFPKEGPSILRIQQVVRGDSAAYFCASSPPGSEQFFGPGTRLTVL.

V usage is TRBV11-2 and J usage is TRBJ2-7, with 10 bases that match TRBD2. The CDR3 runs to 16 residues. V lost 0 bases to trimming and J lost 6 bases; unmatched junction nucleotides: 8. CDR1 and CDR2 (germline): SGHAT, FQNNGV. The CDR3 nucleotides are TGTGCCAGCAGCTTAGATATGCTAGCGGGGGTGGGCGAGCAGTACTTC. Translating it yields CASSLDMLAGVGEQYF.

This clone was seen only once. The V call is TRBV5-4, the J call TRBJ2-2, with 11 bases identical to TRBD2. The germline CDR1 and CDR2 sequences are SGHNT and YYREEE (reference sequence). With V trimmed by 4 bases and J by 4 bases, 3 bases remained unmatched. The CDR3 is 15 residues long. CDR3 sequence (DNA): TGTGCCAGCAGCACCGGGACTAGCGGCACCGGGGAGCTGTTTTTT. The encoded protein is CASSTGTSGTGELFF.

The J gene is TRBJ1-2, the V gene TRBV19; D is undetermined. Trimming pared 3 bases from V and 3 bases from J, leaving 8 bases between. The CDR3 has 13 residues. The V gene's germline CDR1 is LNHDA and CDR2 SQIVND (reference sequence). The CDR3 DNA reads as TGTGCCAGTAGTATCTCCGGGTACTATGGCTACACCTTC. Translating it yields CASSISGYYGYTF.

CDR3 in amino acids: CASRLGQGGTGELFF. The CDR3 nucleotides read TGTGCCAGCAGATTGGGTCAGGGAGGCACCGGGGAGCTGTTTTTT. The chain uses TRBV7-3 and TRBJ2-2; perhaps TRBD2 as D (6 bases). This CDR3 has 15 residues. The V gene lost 6 bases and the J gene lost 4 bases, with 15 bases spanning the gap. Germline values: CDR1 SGHTA, CDR2 FQGTGA.

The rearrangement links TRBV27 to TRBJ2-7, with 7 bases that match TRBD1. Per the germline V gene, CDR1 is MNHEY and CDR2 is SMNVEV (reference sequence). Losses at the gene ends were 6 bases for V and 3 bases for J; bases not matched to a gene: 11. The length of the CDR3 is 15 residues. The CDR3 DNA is TGTGCCAGCAGCCCGACGGGGACAGTTATCTACGAGCAGTACTTC. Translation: CASSPTGTVIYEQYF.